The 31 T cell receptor beta chains given below trace back to one sample, sequenced in a study of T cell clusters in autoimmune cytopenias. Each sample's input was 250 ng genomic DNA, 38,000 or so genome equivalents. Multiplex touch-down PCR amplified TRB using TRB-A and TRB-B pools in one tube. TCRdb reanalyzed the multiplex PCR reads and collapses them to one entry per CDR3 protein, without DNA. Its clone listing holds around 3,600 distinct CDR3 sequences. These same data were also listed under a study on T cell repertoires in aging, cancer and after chemotherapy.

The sequenced material came from peripheral blood. Every receptor here comes from a human donor in good health.

This sequence joins TRBV7-9 and TRBJ1-4; lacking DNA, the TRBD1 call made by TCRdb goes unchecked. There are 16 residues in the CDR3. Germline CDR1 SEHNR, CDR2 FQNEAQ (reference sequence). The CDR3 loop reads CASSRWGTGLIEKLFF.

The chain is built from TRBV5-1 and TRBJ2-5; TCRdb lists TRBD1, though no DNA is available to test this call. This CDR3 has 16 residues. The V gene's germline CDR1 is SGHRS and CDR2 YFSETQ. CDR3 amino acids: CASSLAGQGVWETQYF. Complete variable domain (other parts from reference TRBV5-1 and TRBJ2-5): KAGVTQTPRYLIKTRGQQVTLSCSPISGHRSVSWYQQTPGQGLQFLFEYFSETQRNKGNFPGRFSGRQFSNSRSEMNVSTLELGDSALYLCASSLAGQGVWETQYFGPGTRLLVL.

By frequency, this clonotype is medium-sized. The J gene is TRBJ2-1, the V gene TRBV19; without DNA, the TCRdb call of TRBD2 cannot be checked. There are 14 residues in the CDR3. The germline CDR1 and CDR2 sequences are LNHDA and SQIVND (reference sequence). CDR3: CASSPTSGKGEQFF.

V and J are TRBV6-2 or TRBV6-3 and TRBJ1-5; checking the TCRdb D call of TRBD1 is not possible without DNA. This CDR3 is 14 amino acids long. CDR1 MNHEY and CDR2 SVGEGT come from the germline V gene. The CDR3 loop reads CASRGTGGRQPQHF.

The chain couples TRBV18 to TRBJ1-3; TCRdb calls TRBD1, which cannot be checked without DNA. Looked up from germline, CDR1 is KGHSH and CDR2 is LQKENI. CDR3 length: 18 residues. The CDR3 region is CASSPLQAQQGGGNTIYF.

The CDR3 region is CASTPPGLYNEQFF. The chain combines TRBV19 with TRBJ2-1; TCRdb's D call of TRBD2 is untestable without DNA. CDR1 is LNHDA and CDR2 is SQIVND in the germline V gene (reference sequence). CDR3 length: 14 amino acids.

Considering frequency, this clonotype is medium-sized. The chain combines TRBV6-6 with TRBJ2-2; the D call of TRBD2 rests on TCRdb alone, since no DNA is present to check it. In germline, CDR1 is MNHNY, CDR2 SVGAGI (reference sequence). The CDR3 consists of 16 residues. CDR3 amino acids: CASSSPAGGPDGELFF.

V and J are TRBV30 and TRBJ1-2; the TCRdb call, TRBD1, lacks DNA for checking. This CDR3 has 13 amino acids. Germline CDR1 GTSNPN, CDR2 SVGIG (reference sequence). Here the CDR3 reads CAWSGGPPWGYTF.

The V gene is TRBV18, the J gene TRBJ2-1; there is no DNA to check the TCRdb D call of TRBD1. The germline V gene has CDR1 KGHSH and CDR2 LQKENI. The CDR3 contains 16 residues. The CDR3 loop reads CASSPNDHGTANEQFF.

The chain employs TRBV5-1 and TRBJ2-5; absent DNA, TCRdb's TRBD1 call cannot be checked. The CDR3 runs to 14 residues. Per the germline V gene, CDR1 is SGHRS and CDR2 is YFSETQ. The chain's CDR3 is CASSLGTGGETQYF.

The rearrangement links TRBV27 to TRBJ1-4. The length of the CDR3 is 13 residues. Per the germline V gene, CDR1 is MNHEY and CDR2 is SMNVEV (reference sequence). The CDR3 sequence: CASNFRGGEKLFF.

This clonotype is identified as medium-sized from frequency. This rearrangement joins TRBV29-1 to TRBJ2-2. Germline V lookup: CDR1 SQVTM, CDR2 ANQGSEA. There are 14 residues in the CDR3. The CDR3: CSARVTTNTGELFF.

Measured by frequency, this clonotype is medium-sized. CDR3 sequence reads: CASRAAGTGLRADTQYF. The chain links TRBV6-2 or TRBV6-3 to TRBJ2-3; there is no DNA to check the TCRdb D call of TRBD1. The CDR3 totals 17 residues. Germline lookup yields CDR1 MNHEY and CDR2 SVGEGT.

This clonotype is deemed medium-sized by its frequency. The chain uses TRBV12-3 or TRBV12-4 and TRBJ2-3; TCRdb's D call of TRBD2 is untestable without DNA. The CDR3 sequence is 16 residues long. The CDR3 here is CASRGGAGFSTDTQYF.

The chain couples TRBV25-1 to TRBJ2-3. The germline V gene has CDR1 MGHDK and CDR2 SYGVNS. The CDR3 loop spans 14 amino acids. This chain's CDR3 is CASNRGTSTDTQYF.

The chain recombines TRBV6-2 or TRBV6-3 with TRBJ1-1. The germline V gene encodes CDR1 MNHEY and CDR2 SVGEGT. CDR3 size: 13 residues. The CDR3: CASRGGQDTEAFF.

CDR3 loop: CSARGRLAGGVGELFF. V gene TRBV20-1 combines with J gene TRBJ2-2; TCRdb reports TRBD2, a call that lacks DNA to check it against. The CDR3 runs 16 residues. Germline assignment: CDR1 DFQATT and CDR2 SNEGSKA (reference sequence).

J is TRBJ2-7 and V is TRBV7-2. The CDR3 spans 13 residues. CDR1 and CDR2 (germline): SGHTA, FQGNSA. The CDR3 spells CASSVRSGDEQYF.

V and J are TRBV19 and TRBJ1-1; the TCRdb D gene call, TRBD1, has no DNA to confirm it. The CDR3 sequence is 14 residues long. Germline V gives CDR1 LNHDA, CDR2 SQIVND (reference sequence). CDR3 sequence: CASTGQVFSSEAFF.

This chain uses TRBV6-2 or TRBV6-3 with TRBJ1-1; the D gene TCRdb calls, TRBD1, cannot be checked with no DNA. The CDR3 contains 14 residues. The germline V gene has CDR1 MNHEY and CDR2 SVGEGT. The CDR3 here is CASSFTGVSTEAFF.

The chain links TRBV7-9 to TRBJ2-5. The CDR3 spans 15 residues. Germline CDR1 reads SEHNR; CDR2 reads FQNEAQ (reference sequence). CDR3 protein: CASSLKMGSQETQYF.

V gene TRBV5-4 combines with J gene TRBJ1-1. Germline CDR1 is SGHNT and CDR2 is YYREEE (reference sequence). The CDR3 covers 11 residues. The CDR3: CASSTTGRAFF.

Frequency places this clonotype as medium-sized. The chain uses TRBV10-3 and TRBJ2-3. Germline V lookup: CDR1 ENHRY, CDR2 SYGVKD. The length of the CDR3 is 15 residues. The CDR3: CAISDQQTSTDTQYF.

The chain carries TRBV6-1 and TRBJ1-1; lacking DNA, the TRBD1 call made by TCRdb goes unchecked. There are 15 residues in the CDR3. The V gene's germline CDR1 is MNHNS and CDR2 SASEGT. The CDR3 loop is CASSVQTGGDTEAFF.

This clonotype is classed as medium-sized (0.01 to 0.1%) by frequency. The V call is TRBV19, the J call TRBJ1-1; the D gene TCRdb calls, TRBD1, cannot be checked with no DNA. The CDR3 sequence is 15 residues long. Per the germline V gene, CDR1 is LNHDA and CDR2 is SQIVND (reference sequence). CDR3 sequence: CASGLTGGGIGEAFF. The entire variable domain, with the rest obtained from reference TRBV19 and TRBJ1-1, is as follows: DGGITQSPKYLFRKEGQNVTLSCEQNLNHDAMYWYRQDPGQGLRLIYYSQIVNDFQKGDIAEGYSVSREKKESFPLTVTSAQKNPTAFYLCASGLTGGGIGEAFFGQGTRLTVV.

This clonotype ranks as medium-sized (0.01 to 0.1%) in terms of frequency. The rearrangement links TRBV19 to TRBJ1-5. Germline CDR1 LNHDA, CDR2 SQIVND (reference sequence). The CDR3 totals 15 residues. CDR3 loop: CASSPIRYSNQPQHF.

The chain has TRBV27 and TRBJ1-3. Germline loops: CDR1 MNHEY, CDR2 SMNVEV (reference sequence). The CDR3 sequence is 15 residues long. The CDR3 is CASSYDGSSGNTIYF.

This sequence joins TRBV7-2 and TRBJ2-3; there is no DNA to check the TCRdb D call of TRBD2. The CDR3 runs to 14 residues. Germline V lookup: CDR1 SGHTA, CDR2 FQGNSA. The CDR3 loop is CASSWVAGTDTQYF.

The V and J genes are TRBV6-1 and TRBJ1-1; TCRdb names TRBD1, which stays unverified in the absence of DNA. The CDR3 is 14 amino acids. Germline lookup yields CDR1 MNHNS and CDR2 SASEGT. CDR3 in amino acids: CASSARTGGNEAFF.

The chain couples TRBV7-9 to TRBJ2-7; TCRdb designates TRBD2, a call that cannot be tested without DNA. The germline CDR1 and CDR2 sequences are SEHNR and FQNEAQ (reference sequence). This CDR3 comprises 16 residues. The CDR3 here is CASSLGTSGSRDEQYF.

Measured by frequency, this clonotype is medium-sized. V usage is TRBV5-1 and J usage is TRBJ2-2. CDR3 length: 12 residues. CDR1 is SGHRS, CDR2 YFSETQ, per germline. CDR3 residues: CASSFNTGELFF.